This T cell receptor beta chain stems from a study of blood T cell repertoires in COVID-19. Study details: There were acute and convalescent COVID-19 samples, and they came from the United States, Italy and Spain. The cDNA or gDNA used as material had been derived from T cells, B-cell-depleted T cells, or PBMCs.

There are 15 residues in the CDR3. The germline V gene encodes CDR1 PRHDT and CDR2 FYEKMQ (reference sequence). The V and J ends lost 0 bases and 6 bases respectively, with 12 bases between them. Generated by immunoSEQ multiplex PCR, the TCRdb table keeps only in-frame clones and is missing some. The sample lists 95,000 to 150,000 clones, around 76% occurring once. Sequencing was performed on peripheral blood. The rearrangement joins TRBV13 to TRBJ2-1; D unclear. The origin of this receptor is a man between 60 and 75 years old with acute or convalescent COVID-19. DNA for the CDR3: TGTGCCAGCAGCTTAGGGAGAGGTCGCGGCAATGAGCAGTTCTTC. Residues: CASSLGRGRGNEQFF. The full variable domain, in which reference TRBV13 and TRBJ2-1 provide the parts outside the CDR3, is AAGVIQSPRHLIKEKRETATLKCYPIPRHDTVYWYQQGPGQDPQFLISFYEKMQSDKGSIPDRFSAQQFSDYHSELNMSSLELGDSALYFCASSLGRGRGNEQFFGPGTRLTVL.